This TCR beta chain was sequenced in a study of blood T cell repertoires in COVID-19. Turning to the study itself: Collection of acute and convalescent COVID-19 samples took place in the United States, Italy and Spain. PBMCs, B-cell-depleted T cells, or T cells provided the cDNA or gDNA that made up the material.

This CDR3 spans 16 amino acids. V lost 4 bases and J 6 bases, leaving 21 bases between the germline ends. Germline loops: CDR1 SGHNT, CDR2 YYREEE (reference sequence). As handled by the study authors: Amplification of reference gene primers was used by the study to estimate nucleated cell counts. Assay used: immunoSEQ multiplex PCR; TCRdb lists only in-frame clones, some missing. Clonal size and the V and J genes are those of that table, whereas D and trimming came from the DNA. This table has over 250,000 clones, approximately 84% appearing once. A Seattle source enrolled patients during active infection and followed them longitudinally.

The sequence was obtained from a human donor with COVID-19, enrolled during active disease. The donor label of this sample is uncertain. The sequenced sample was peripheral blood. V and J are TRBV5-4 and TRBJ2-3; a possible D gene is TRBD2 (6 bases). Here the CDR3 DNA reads TGTGCCAGCAGCCCCTTAATACCGGGAGTCGGGGATACGCAGTATTTT. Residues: CASSPLIPGVGDTQYF.